This T cell receptor (beta chain) originates from a study of blood T cell repertoires in COVID-19. Overall study: Nucleic acid was either cDNA or gDNA, and it came from T cells, B-cell-depleted T cells, or PBMCs.

Per the original methods: The authors estimated nucleated cell counts from reference gene primer amplification. TCRdb's copy holds only in-frame clones and misses some; the assay was immunoSEQ multiplex PCR. V and J calls plus clone size are reproduced from that table; the DNA served to infer D and trimming. This sample yields fewer than 85,000 clones, of which 80% to 85% are seen a single time; 25% to 30% belongs to the top ten. Looked up from germline, CDR1 is ENHRY and CDR2 is SYGVKD. V was pared by 2 bases and J by 6 bases, with 11 bases between. There are 13 residues in the CDR3. This TCR came from a human donor in a cohort sampled during active COVID-19. Sequencing used peripheral blood. The rearrangement uses TRBV10-3 and TRBJ2-7; D possibly corresponds to TRBD1 (6 bases). The DNA of the CDR3 is TGTGCCATCAGTGAGACACAGGGTGGCGAGCAGTACTTC. Translating gives CAISETQGGEQYF.